The entry that follows covers one T cell receptor beta chain sequence. Trimming cost V 4 bases and J 1 base, with 14 bases left between them. Germline V lookup: CDR1 SGHDN, CDR2 FVKESK. The length of the CDR3 is 15 residues. TCRdb's table, derived via immunoSEQ multiplex PCR, lists solely in-frame clones and lacks some. The sample contains 150,000 to 200,000 clones, approximately 93% of which appear only once. The sample belongs to a study of blood T cell repertoires in COVID-19. Study-level information: T cells, B-cell-depleted T cells, or PBMCs supplied cDNA or gDNA.

Followed longitudinally, the Seattle patients had been enrolled during active infection. The rearrangement uses TRBV14 and TRBJ2-7; a possible D gene is TRBD1 (6 bases). The sequence was collected from a woman in her fifties or sixties with COVID-19, enrolled during active disease. The sequencing sample was made of peripheral blood. DNA for the CDR3: TGTGCCAGCAGCCCCCTCGACAGGCCTTCCTACGAGCAGTACTTC. It translates to CASSPLDRPSYEQYF.